This T cell receptor (beta chain) was sequenced during a study of T and B cells in COVID-19 patients. Trimming left V 3 bases short and J 6 bases short, with 9 bases between. The CDR3 contains 13 residues. Germline assignment: CDR1 MNHEY and CDR2 SMNVEV (reference sequence). Within the sample, this clonotype is medium-sized. From blood, about 250-500 ng of genomic DNA served as TRB template. Multiplex PCR with BIOMED2 TRB-A/B primer pools amplified TRB rearrangements. TCRdb recomputed calls from the multiplex PCR reads with MiXCR, one row per CDR3 protein. Of some 13,000 distinct CDR3 sequences listed, 25% are singletons.

The clonotype originates from a human donor who had recovered from COVID-19. V usage is TRBV27 and J usage is TRBJ2-1; D is possibly TRBD1 or TRBD2 (6 bases each). Material for sequencing was blood. The chain's CDR3 is CASSLEGGNEQFF. The CDR3 DNA reads as TGTGCCAGCAGTTTGGAGGGGGGCAATGAGCAGTTCTTC.